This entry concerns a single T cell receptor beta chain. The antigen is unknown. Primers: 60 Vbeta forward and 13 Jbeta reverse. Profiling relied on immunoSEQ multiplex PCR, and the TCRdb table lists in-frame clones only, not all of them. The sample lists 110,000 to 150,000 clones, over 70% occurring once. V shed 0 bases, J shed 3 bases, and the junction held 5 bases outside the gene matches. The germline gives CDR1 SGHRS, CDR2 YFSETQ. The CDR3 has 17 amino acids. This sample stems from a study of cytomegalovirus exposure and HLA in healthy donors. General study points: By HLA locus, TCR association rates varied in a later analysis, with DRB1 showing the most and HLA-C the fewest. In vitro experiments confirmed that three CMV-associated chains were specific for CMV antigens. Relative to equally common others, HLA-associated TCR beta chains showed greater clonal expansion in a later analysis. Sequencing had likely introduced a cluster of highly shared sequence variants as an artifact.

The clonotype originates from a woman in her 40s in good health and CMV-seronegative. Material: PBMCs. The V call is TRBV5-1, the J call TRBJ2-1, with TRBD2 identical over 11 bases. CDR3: CASSLGTSGRLYNEQFF. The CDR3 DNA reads TGCGCCAGCAGCTTGGGCACTAGCGGGAGACTCTACAATGAGCAGTTCTTC.